The rows below give T cell receptor beta chains drawn from one sample of a study of cytomegalovirus exposure and HLA in healthy donors. Repertoires were generated with immunoSEQ multiplex PCR, while TCRdb's copy carries only in-frame clones and drops some. The profile shows about 130,000 clones, 84% of them singletons. The specimen sequenced was PBMCs. These TCRs come from a woman under 30 in good health and CMV-seropositive. Each CDR3 is given with its conserved first and last residue. A D gene is named only where the DNA matches it firmly. Clone size is not always given. Where it is, it says once, few, many or a class for expanded clones.

clone size: once
CDR3 length: 12
D gene: TRBD1
J gene: TRBJ2-7
V gene: TRBV5-1
CDR3 protein: CASSRDSYEQYF
CDR3 DNA: TGCGCCAGCAGCAGGGACAGCTACGAGCAGTACTTC

clone size: NA
CDR3 length: 16
D gene: TRBD1
J gene: TRBJ2-1
V gene: TRBV5-1
CDR3 protein: CASSFMGQSSYNEQFF
CDR3 DNA: TGCGCCAGCAGCTTTATGGGACAGAGCTCCTACAATGAGCAGTTCTTC

clone size: NA
CDR3 length: 12
D gene: NA
J gene: TRBJ2-7
V gene: TRBV7-9
CDR3 protein: CASSFEGYEQYF
CDR3 DNA: TGTGCCAGCAGCTTTGAGGGCTACGAGCAGTACTTC

clone size: NA
CDR3 length: 13
D gene: TRBD1
J gene: TRBJ2-7
V gene: TRBV5-6
CDR3 protein: CASTGGITYEQYF
CDR3 DNA: TGTGCCAGCACAGGGGGAATAACCTACGAGCAGTACTTC

clone size: NA
CDR3 length: 13
D gene: TRBD2
J gene: TRBJ2-5
V gene: TRBV29-1
CDR3 protein: CSVKGLARETQYF
CDR3 DNA: TGCAGCGTTAAAGGACTAGCCAGGGAGACCCAGTACTTC

clone size: NA
CDR3 length: 13
D gene: TRBD1
J gene: TRBJ2-7
V gene: TRBV29-1
CDR3 protein: CSVSAEDRGEQYF
CDR3 DNA: TGCAGCGTTTCGGCCGAGGACAGGGGCGAGCAGTACTTC

clone size: NA
CDR3 length: 11
D gene: NA
J gene: TRBJ2-7
V gene: TRBV7-3
CDR3 protein: CASSLSYEQYF
CDR3 DNA: TGTGCCAGCAGCCTTTCCTACGAGCAGTACTTC

clone size: NA
CDR3 length: 18
D gene: TRBD1
J gene: TRBJ2-4
V gene: TRBV7-3
CDR3 protein: CASSLTGGSGYVKNIQYF
CDR3 DNA: TGTGCCAGCAGCTTAACAGGGGGCAGTGGTTATGTCAAAAACATTCAGTACTTC

clone size: NA
CDR3 length: 15
D gene: TRBD1
J gene: TRBJ1-5
V gene: TRBV27
CDR3 protein: CASSLHRGQSQPQHF
CDR3 DNA: TGTGCCAGCAGTTTACACAGGGGGCAAAGTCAGCCCCAGCATTTT

clone size: NA
CDR3 length: 14
D gene: NA
J gene: TRBJ2-3
V gene: TRBV6-5
CDR3 protein: CASSRLGRADTQYF
CDR3 DNA: TGTGCCAGCAGTCGACTAGGTCGGGCAGATACGCAGTATTTT

clone size: NA
CDR3 length: 14
D gene: NA
J gene: TRBJ2-3
V gene: TRBV19
CDR3 protein: CASSGGQAWNTQYF
CDR3 DNA: TGTGCCAGTAGTGGCGGGCAGGCCTGGAATACGCAGTATTTT

clone size: NA
CDR3 length: 16
D gene: TRBD1
J gene: TRBJ2-5
V gene: TRBV9
CDR3 protein: CASSARDRGREETQYF
CDR3 DNA: TGTGCCAGCAGCGCCCGGGACAGGGGGCGCGAGGAGACCCAGTACTTC

clone size: NA
CDR3 length: 14
D gene: NA
J gene: TRBJ1-2
V gene: TRBV7-2
CDR3 protein: CASSPGGVEYGYTF
CDR3 DNA: TGTGCCAGCAGCCCGGGCGGGGTAGAGTATGGCTACACCTTC

clone size: NA
CDR3 length: 13
D gene: NA
J gene: TRBJ1-5
V gene: TRBV2
CDR3 protein: CASSVGPNQPQHF
CDR3 DNA: TGTGCCAGCAGTGTTGGGCCGAATCAGCCCCAGCATTTT

clone size: NA
CDR3 length: 13
D gene: NA
J gene: TRBJ1-3
V gene: TRBV9
CDR3 protein: CASSVEPGNTIYF
CDR3 DNA: TGTGCCAGCAGCGTGGAGCCCGGAAACACCATATATTTT

clone size: few
CDR3 length: 13
D gene: TRBD2
J gene: TRBJ2-1
V gene: TRBV5-8
CDR3 protein: CASRSRGDNEQFF
CDR3 DNA: TGTGCCAGCCGCTCCCGGGGGGACAATGAGCAGTTCTTC

clone size: NA
CDR3 length: 13
D gene: NA
J gene: TRBJ1-2
V gene: TRBV2
CDR3 protein: CASTVTSYYGYTF
CDR3 DNA: TGTGCCAGCACCGTGACATCCTACTATGGCTACACCTTC

clone size: NA
CDR3 length: 13
D gene: NA
J gene: TRBJ1-2
V gene: TRBV7-6
CDR3 protein: CASSLERGGGYTF
CDR3 DNA: TGTGCCAGCAGCTTAGAGCGGGGAGGTGGCTACACCTTC

clone size: NA
CDR3 length: 13
D gene: NA
J gene: TRBJ2-1
V gene: TRBV29-1
CDR3 protein: CSVRLSDYNEQFF
CDR3 DNA: TGCAGCGTTCGTCTTTCAGACTACAATGAGCAGTTCTTC

clone size: NA
CDR3 length: 15
D gene: TRBD2
J gene: TRBJ2-3
V gene: TRBV5-4
CDR3 protein: CASSPGLAGTDTQYF
CDR3 DNA: TGTGCCAGCAGCCCGGGACTAGCGGGCACAGATACGCAGTATTTT

clone size: NA
CDR3 length: 14
D gene: NA
J gene: TRBJ2-3
V gene: TRBV4-1
CDR3 protein: CASSQRGYTDTQYF
CDR3 DNA: TGCGCCAGCAGCCAAAGGGGGTACACAGATACGCAGTATTTT

clone size: NA
CDR3 length: 15
D gene: NA
J gene: TRBJ2-2
V gene: TRBV27
CDR3 protein: CASSPEEVNTGELFF
CDR3 DNA: TGTGCCAGCAGTCCCGAGGAGGTTAACACCGGGGAGCTGTTTTTT

clone size: NA
CDR3 length: 13
D gene: NA
J gene: TRBJ1-6
V gene: TRBV27
CDR3 protein: CASRPGMGSPLHF
CDR3 DNA: TGTGCCAGCCGCCCAGGGATGGGGTCACCCCTCCACTTT

clone size: NA
CDR3 length: 16
D gene: TRBD2
J gene: TRBJ2-5
V gene: TRBV11-1
CDR3 protein: CASASISGGSQETQYF
CDR3 DNA: TGTGCCAGCGCTTCTATTAGCGGGGGGTCCCAAGAGACCCAGTACTTC

clone size: NA
CDR3 length: 16
D gene: TRBD1
J gene: TRBJ2-2
V gene: TRBV7-7
CDR3 protein: CASSLSPGGNTGELFF
CDR3 DNA: TGTGCTAGCAGCTTATCGCCAGGGGGGAACACCGGGGAGCTGTTTTTT

clone size: NA
CDR3 length: 14
D gene: NA
J gene: TRBJ1-5
V gene: TRBV19
CDR3 protein: CASNPGLTNQPQHF
CDR3 DNA: TGTGCCAGTAATCCCGGACTGACTAATCAGCCCCAGCATTTT

clone size: NA
CDR3 length: 9
D gene: NA
J gene: TRBJ1-4
V gene: TRBV6-4
CDR3 protein: CAPLEKLFF
CDR3 DNA: TGTGCCCCCCTCGAAAAACTGTTTTTT

clone size: NA
CDR3 length: 13
D gene: NA
J gene: TRBJ1-2
V gene: TRBV28
CDR3 protein: CASSLYIRVGYTF
CDR3 DNA: TGTGCCAGCAGTCTGTACATCCGGGTAGGCTACACCTTC

clone size: NA
CDR3 length: 12
D gene: TRBD1
J gene: TRBJ2-5
V gene: TRBV6-6
CDR3 protein: CASLESRGQKYF
CDR3 DNA: TGTGCCAGCCTCGAGAGTAGGGGGCAAAAGTACTTC

clone size: NA
CDR3 length: 16
D gene: TRBD1
J gene: TRBJ1-5
V gene: TRBV27
CDR3 protein: CASSLTGTGTDQPQHF
CDR3 DNA: TGTGCCAGCAGTCTCACCGGGACAGGGACGGATCAGCCCCAGCATTTT

clone size: NA
CDR3 length: 15
D gene: NA
J gene: TRBJ2-7
V gene: TRBV15
CDR3 protein: CATSREEKNAPLQYF
CDR3 DNA: TGTGCCACCAGCAGAGAAGAGAAAAACGCACCTTTGCAGTACTTC